This T cell receptor (beta chain) was recovered during a study of cytomegalovirus exposure and HLA in healthy donors. Study-wide results and limits: As a later analysis revealed, most CMV-associated TCR beta chains appeared HLA-restricted.

As for this clone: What it binds is unknown.

The germline V gene encodes CDR1 MNHEY and CDR2 SVGAGI. The CDR3 sequence is 15 residues long. Trimming pared 6 bases from V and 6 bases from J, leaving 21 bases between. Primers for the PCR totalled 60 Vbeta and 13 Jbeta. The repertoire was sequenced with immunoSEQ multiplex PCR; TCRdb's copy has only in-frame clones and lacks some. The table includes about 130,000 clones, 83% detected once. The clonotype was recovered from a girl aged 2 to 10 in good health and CMV-seronegative. This chain joins TRBV6-5 and TRBJ2-7; possible D gene TRBD2, 6 bases. The specimen was PBMCs. Here the CDR3 reads CASSLATGASGEQYF. The CDR3 DNA is TGTGCCAGCAGCCTAGCCACGGGAGCCAGCGGCGAGCAGTACTTC.